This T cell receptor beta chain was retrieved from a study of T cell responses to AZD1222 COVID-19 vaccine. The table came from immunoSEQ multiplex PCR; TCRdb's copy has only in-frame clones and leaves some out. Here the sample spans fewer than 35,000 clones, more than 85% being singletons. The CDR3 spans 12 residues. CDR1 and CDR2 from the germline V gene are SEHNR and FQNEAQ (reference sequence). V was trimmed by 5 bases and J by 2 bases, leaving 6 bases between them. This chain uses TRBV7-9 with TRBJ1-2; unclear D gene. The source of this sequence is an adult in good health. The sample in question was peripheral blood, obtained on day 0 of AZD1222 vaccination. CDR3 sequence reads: CASSLGNYGYTF. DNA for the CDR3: TGTGCCAGCAGCCTGGGCAACTATGGCTACACCTTC.